What follows are 28 T cell receptor beta chains derived from one specimen sequenced in a study of Ad26.COV2.S vaccination and SARS-CoV-2 variants. Measured with immunoSEQ multiplex PCR; TCRdb has only the in-frame clones, and not every one. The data show more than 300,000 clones, 75% to 90% seen once. Treatment reported: 15 to 20 received Ad26.COV2.S at low or high dose, single or two shots; several received placebo; per-sample allocation not given. Day 63 following the first vaccine or placebo injection was when the samples were taken. Sequences were derived from peripheral blood, sampled in a trial of Ad26.COV2.S vaccine versus placebo. The receptor source for this set is a person between 18 and 65 years old who received the Ad26.COV2.S COVID-19 vaccine or a placebo.

The chain couples TRBV5-1 to TRBJ1-2; D might be TRBD1 (6 bases). The length of the CDR3 is 13 residues. Trimming cost V 0 bases and J 3 bases, with 6 bases left between them. Looked up from germline, CDR1 is SGHRS and CDR2 is YFSETQ. CDR3 protein: CASSLDRDYGYTF. CDR3 coding DNA: TGCGCCAGCAGCTTGGACAGGGACTATGGCTACACCTTC.

V is TRBV7-2 and J is TRBJ1-6; 8 bases line up with TRBD1. V lost 4 bases and J lost 10; bases outside the gene matches: 3. CDR3 length: 13 amino acids. Germline loops: CDR1 SGHTA, CDR2 FQGNSA. The CDR3 DNA reads as TGTGCCAGCAGCTCATGGACAGGGTCACCCCTCCACTTT. Its protein product is CASSSWTGSPLHF.

The rearrangement joins TRBV7-9 to TRBJ2-1; D may be TRBD2 (5 bases). V was clipped by 4 bases and J by 6 bases, with 19 bases between them. CDR1 and CDR2 (germline): SEHNR, FQNEAQ (reference sequence). The CDR3 loop spans 16 amino acids. The CDR3 loop is CASSWPPGGFSNEQFF. For the CDR3, the DNA is TGTGCCAGCAGCTGGCCCCCGGGCGGGTTTAGCAATGAGCAGTTCTTC.

The gene calls are TRBV4-1 and TRBJ2-1; D possibly corresponds to TRBD1 (6 bases). The CDR3 length is 16 residues. From germline, CDR1 is MGHRA and CDR2 YSYEKL. With 0 bases removed from V and 7 bases from J, the gap between germline ends came to 16 bases. The CDR3 loop reads CASSQERQGISNEQFF. DNA for the CDR3: TGCGCCAGCAGCCAAGAACGGCAGGGGATAAGTAATGAGCAGTTCTTC.

The DNA of the CDR3 is TGCGCCAGCAGCCAAGAGCGGGGGGGCCAAGAGACCCAGTACTTC. Encoded protein: CASSQERGGQETQYF. The chain links TRBV4-3 to TRBJ2-5, with 9 bases identical to TRBD2. V dropped 0 bases and J dropped 1; count of bases not matched to a gene: 0. Germline CDR1 and CDR2: LGHNA and YSLEER. This CDR3 spans 15 amino acids.

DNA for the CDR3: TGTGCCAGCAGTTACTCGGGGACAGGAGACACCGGGGAGCTGTTTTTT. Protein product: CASSYSGTGDTGELFF. This chain joins TRBV6-5 and TRBJ2-2; TRBD1 matches 8 bases. The V gene end was trimmed by 0 bases and the J gene end by 3 bases; junction bases not matched to a gene: 3. CDR3 length equals 16 residues. CDR1 and CDR2 from the germline V gene are MNHEY and SVGAGI.

This clone was seen once. The V gene is TRBV25-1, the J gene TRBJ1-2; a weak D match, TRBD1 (5 bases). The CDR3 is made up of 14 amino acids. V was trimmed by 1 base and J by 3 bases, leaving 9 bases between them. CDR1 is MGHDK and CDR2 is SYGVNS in the germline V gene. CDR3 sequence (DNA): TGTGCCAGCAGTGAATCCGGGACCCACTATGGCTACACCTTC. Protein product: CASSESGTHYGYTF.

The rearrangement uses TRBV6-1 and TRBJ2-5; TRBD1 matches 7 bases. The CDR3 runs 14 residues. Per germline, CDR1 MNHNS and CDR2 SASEGT. V lost 2 bases, J lost 2 bases, and 2 bases stayed unmatched. CDR3 sequence: CASSEKGAQETQYF. In DNA form, the CDR3 reads TGTGCCAGCAGTGAAAAGGGGGCGCAAGAGACCCAGTACTTC.

V and J are TRBV9 and TRBJ1-2, with 8 bases identical to TRBD1. The CDR3 length is 16 residues. V lost 3 bases, J lost 5 bases, and 12 bases stayed unmatched. Per the germline V gene, CDR1 is SGDLS and CDR2 is YYNGEE. The CDR3 here is CASSAQVDTGGYGYTF. The CDR3 DNA is TGTGCCAGCAGCGCACAAGTGGACACAGGGGGATATGGCTACACCTTC.

The chain carries TRBV6-5 and TRBJ2-7, with TRBD1 identical over 10 bases. The CDR3 has 14 residues. Germline CDR1 MNHEY, CDR2 SVGAGI. The V and J ends lost 4 bases and 5 bases, in that order; junction bases with no gene match: 5. CDR3 amino acids: CASSSDRGPHEQYF. The CDR3 DNA reads as TGTGCCAGCAGTTCCGACAGGGGGCCCCACGAGCAGTACTTC.

The rearrangement links TRBV6-1 to TRBJ1-1, with no clear D. The germline V gene encodes CDR1 MNHNS and CDR2 SASEGT. The CDR3 loop spans 14 amino acids. Trimming stripped 3 bases from V and 1 base from J, with 9 bases between. This CDR3 reads CASSEHGENTEAFF. The CDR3 DNA reads TGTGCCAGCAGTGAGCACGGAGAGAACACTGAAGCTTTCTTT.

The chain links TRBV4-1 to TRBJ1-2; D is unclear. The CDR3 length is 17 residues. The V end was cut by 0 bases, the J end by 8 bases, with 22 bases between. Germline CDR1 and CDR2: MGHRA and YSYEKL. This chain's CDR3 is CASSQDITTRESYGYTF. DNA of the CDR3: TGCGCCAGCAGCCAAGATATTACGACCCGGGAGAGTTACGGCTACACCTTC.

The chain joins TRBV3-1 (or the pseudogene TRBV3-2) to TRBJ2-2, with TRBD1 matching 8 bases. The CDR3 consists of 14 residues. The V gene's germline CDR1 is LGHDT and CDR2 YNNKEL (reference sequence). The J segment lost 3 bases and the V segment lost 5 bases, leaving 2 bases of the junction unmatched. The chain's CDR3 is CASSLTGDTGELFF. The CDR3 bases are TGTGCCAGCAGCTTGACAGGGGACACCGGGGAGCTGTTTTTT.

This sequence joins TRBV6-2 or TRBV6-3 and TRBJ2-5; D may be TRBD2 (7 bases). CDR1 is MNHEY and CDR2 is SVGEGT in the germline V gene. This CDR3 has 15 amino acids. Between the trimmed V and J ends, which lost 2 bases and 4 bases, there was a span of 14 bases. The CDR3 is CASSYPGRGRETQYF. CDR3 DNA: TGTGCCAGCAGTTACCCCGGGCGGGGGCGAGAGACCCAGTACTTC.

The chain couples TRBV6-5 to TRBJ1-2; D unclear. CDR1 and CDR2 (germline): MNHEY, SVGAGI. The ends were cut back, 2 bases at V and 8 bases at J, with 6 bases in the middle. The CDR3 extends over 11 amino acids. CDR3 amino acids: CASSYPGGYTF. The CDR3 DNA follows: TGTGCCAGCAGTTACCCGGGGGGCTACACCTTC.

This rearrangement joins TRBV7-2 to TRBJ2-7, with TRBD1 identical over 11 bases. Unmatched junction bases numbered 9, after V lost 1 base and J lost 1 base. This CDR3 has 18 residues. Germline CDR1 and CDR2: SGHTA and FQGNSA. DNA of the CDR3: TGTGCCAGCAGCTTAGAAAGACGACGGGACAGGGGGTCCTACGAGCAGTACTTC. Translating it yields CASSLERRRDRGSYEQYF.

The sample holds one count of this clone. The chain joins TRBV7-9 to TRBJ2-1; 10 nucleotides line up with TRBD2. The CDR3 runs 16 residues. Per the germline V gene, CDR1 is SEHNR and CDR2 is FQNEAQ (reference sequence). Trimming at V came to 1 base and at J to 6 bases, leaving 6 bases not matched to a gene. CDR3: CASSLGAGGSGNEQFF. CDR3 sequence (DNA): TGTGCCAGCAGCTTAGGAGCGGGGGGGTCCGGCAATGAGCAGTTCTTC.

This chain connects TRBV28 to TRBJ2-1, with 11 bases that match TRBD2. Trimming took 6 bases from V and 3 from J; bases not matched to a gene: 7. CDR1 is MDHEN, CDR2 SYDVKM, per germline. This CDR3 region has 16 residues. The CDR3 protein is CASRSSGTSGYNEQFF. The CDR3 DNA reads TGTGCCAGCAGGAGTTCCGGGACTAGCGGCTACAATGAGCAGTTCTTC.

The chain has TRBV5-5 and TRBJ2-2; no clear D. The V end lost 4 bases, the J end lost 2 bases, and 9 bases lay between the germline ends. The length of the CDR3 is 14 residues. Germline-derived CDR1 and CDR2 are SGHKS and YYEKEE (reference sequence). CDR3 amino acids: CASSVYRNTGELFF. The CDR3 DNA reads TGTGCCAGCAGCGTGTATCGTAACACCGGGGAGCTGTTTTTT.

The chain uses TRBV19 and TRBJ1-2; D call uncertain. Germline V CDR1 and CDR2: LNHDA, SQIVND (reference sequence). The CDR3 covers 14 residues. V lost 2 bases and J 3 bases, leaving 10 bases between the germline ends. The CDR3, as DNA: TGTGCCAGTAGTATAAGTTTCGGTCACTATGGCTACACCTTC. It encodes CASSISFGHYGYTF.

This clone was seen a single time. This chain connects TRBV6-1 to TRBJ2-1, with 12 bases that match TRBD2. Germline loops: CDR1 MNHNS, CDR2 SASEGT. The CDR3 is 18 amino acids. Losses at the gene ends were 3 bases for V and 0 bases for J; bases not matched to a gene: 6. The CDR3 protein is CASSDEGLAGYSYNEQFF. CDR3 bases: TGTGCCAGCAGTGACGAAGGACTAGCGGGGTACTCCTACAATGAGCAGTTCTTC.

The chain links TRBV7-9 to TRBJ1-4; TRBD1 is a possible D gene (6 bases). The CDR3 sequence is 17 residues long. Trimming shortened V by 10 bases and J by 2 bases, and 23 bases separated the two germline ends. CDR1 and CDR2 (germline): SEHNR, FQNEAQ (reference sequence). CDR3 loop: CATRPQTGGATNEKLFF. CDR3 DNA: TGTGCCACCCGACCCCAGACAGGCGGGGCCACTAATGAAAAACTGTTTTTT.

This clone was observed once. The chain couples TRBV5-1 to TRBJ1-1; 7 nucleotides agree with TRBD1. The V gene's germline CDR1 is SGHRS and CDR2 YFSETQ. V was clipped by 0 bases and J by 1 base; unmatched bases: 12. The CDR3 loop spans 18 amino acids. The CDR3 bases are TGCGCCAGCAGCTTGGGAGGGGGGACAGCCCCCGAGAACACTGAAGCTTTCTTT. Its translation: CASSLGGGTAPENTEAFF.

V is TRBV12-3 or TRBV12-4 and J is TRBJ2-5, with D hard to call. This CDR3 contains 13 residues. Trimming took off 1 base at V and 7 bases at J, with 10 bases between the two ends. CDR3 nucleotide sequence: TGTGCCAGCAGTTTAGGCCGCTTGGGGACCCAGTACTTC. Its protein product is CASSLGRLGTQYF.

This clone came up a few times. The chain has TRBV18 and TRBJ2-2; 9 bases map to TRBD1. This CDR3 contains 15 residues. From germline, CDR1 is KGHSH and CDR2 LQKENI. Trimming removed 3 bases from V and 4 bases from J; junction bases left unmatched: 3. Written as DNA, the CDR3 is TGTGCCAGCTCACCGGACAGGGGCCCCACCGGGGAGCTGTTTTTT. Translating gives CASSPDRGPTGELFF. The full variable domain, rest sourced from reference TRBV18 and TRBJ2-2, is NAGVMQNPRHLVRRRGQEARLRCSPMKGHSHVYWYRQLPEEGLKFMVYLQKENIIDESGMPKERFSAEFPKEGPSILRIQQVVRGDSAAYFCASSPDRGPTGELFFGEGSRLTVL.

This rearrangement joins TRBV7-9 to TRBJ1-6; 9 bases line up with TRBD1. The CDR3 totals 16 residues. CDR1 is SEHNR and CDR2 is FQNEAQ in the germline V gene (reference sequence). V lost 4 bases to trimming and J lost 7 bases; unmatched junction nucleotides: 8. CDR3 sequence reads: CASSSGTGIRNSPLHF. CDR3 nucleotide sequence: TGTGCCAGCAGCTCAGGGACAGGGATTAGGAATTCACCCCTCCACTTT. Full variable domain (missing parts from reference TRBV7-9 and TRBJ1-6): DTGVSQNPRHKITKRGQNVTFRCDPISEHNRLYWYRQTLGQGPEFLTYFQNEAQLEKSRLLSDRFSAERPKGSFSTLEIQRTEQGDSAMYLCASSSGTGIRNSPLHFGNGTRLTVT.

This clone was observed a handful of times. The rearrangement links TRBV6-1 to TRBJ2-7; D is possibly TRBD2 (5 bases). Trimming pared 1 base from V and 2 bases from J, leaving 12 bases between. CDR1 and CDR2 from the germline V gene are MNHNS and SASEGT. The length of the CDR3 is 15 residues. CDR3 nucleotide sequence: TGTGCCAGCAGTGAAGTCTGGGAGCGAGCCTACGAGCAGTACTTC. It translates to CASSEVWERAYEQYF.

The sample holds many counts of this clone. The V gene is TRBV6-1, the J gene TRBJ1-6; a possible D gene is TRBD1 (6 bases). Per germline, CDR1 MNHNS and CDR2 SASEGT. Between the trimmed V and J ends, which lost 0 bases and 10 bases, there was a span of 10 bases. This CDR3 has 14 amino acids. CDR3 protein: CASSEATGKSPLHF. Here the CDR3 DNA reads TGTGCCAGCAGTGAAGCAACAGGGAAATCACCCCTCCACTTT.